This TCR beta chain was observed in a study of Ad26.COV2.S vaccination and SARS-CoV-2 variants. The V end lost 9 bases, the J end lost 5 bases, and 5 bases lay between the germline ends. CDR1 is MNHEY and CDR2 is SMNVEV in the germline V gene (reference sequence). The CDR3 contains 10 residues. TCRdb's table, derived via immunoSEQ multiplex PCR, lists solely in-frame clones and lacks some. Among under 400,000 clones listed, about nine tenths were seen once. Sample treatment: around 19 received Ad26.COV2.S at low or high dose, single or two shots; about 5 received placebo; per-sample allocation not given. After the first vaccine or placebo injection, samples were drawn on day 63.

This receptor was obtained from a person aged 18-60 years who received the Ad26.COV2.S COVID-19 vaccine or a placebo. The genes are TRBV27 and TRBJ1-5; unclear D gene. Sequenced here: peripheral blood, sampled in a trial of Ad26.COV2.S vaccine versus placebo. This chain's CDR3 is CARSDQPQHF. CDR3 bases: TGTGCCAGGTCGGATCAGCCCCAGCATTTT.